The 2 T cell receptor beta chains given below trace back to one sample, sequenced in a study of Graves' ophthalmopathy and Graves' hyperthyroidism. Transcripts of RNA were the source for amplifying TCR beta CDR3 regions. RT-PCR with HTBI primers came first, then second-round multiplex PCR. TCRdb recomputed calls from the multiplex PCR reads with MiXCR, one row per CDR3 protein. Of almost 400,000 distinct CDR3 sequences listed, about 16% are singletons. Source material: peripheral blood. These TCRs come from a woman aged 18-29 years with Graves' ophthalmopathy.

The chain recombines TRBV7-8 with TRBJ1-5; the match to TRBD1 covers 7 bases. The CDR3 has 14 amino acids. Germline V CDR1 and CDR2: SGHVS, FQNEAQ. The V gene end was trimmed by 5 bases and the J gene end by 6 bases; junction bases not matched to a gene: 7. The CDR3 nucleotides are TGTGCCAGCAGCCCGACAGGGAGTCGTCAGCCCCAGCATTTT. It is translated as CASSPTGSRQPQHF. Variable domain in full (rest from reference TRBV7-8 and TRBJ1-5): GAGVSQSPRYKVAKRGQDVALRCDPISGHVSLFWYQQALGQGPEFLTYFQNEAQLDKSGLPSDRFFAERPEGSVSTLKIQRTQQEDSAVYLCASSPTGSRQPQHFGDGTRLSIL.

The table lists this clonotype with many counts. DNA of the CDR3: TGTGCCAGCAGCACTCAGGGAGCCCAGCATTTT. Residues: CASSTQGAQHF. J is TRBJ1-5 and V is TRBV7-3; the D gene is possibly TRBD1 (5 bases). This CDR3 contains 11 residues. Trimming stripped 5 bases from V and 11 bases from J, with 10 bases between. Germline V lookup: CDR1 SGHTA, CDR2 FQGTGA.